These 20 T cell receptor beta chains were all obtained from the same sample, sequenced in a study of early T cells in non-severe SARS-CoV-2 infection. MiXCR, applied by TCRdb to the 5' RACE reads, yields one record per CDR3 protein. Of tens of thousands of distinct CDR3 sequences in the sample, roughly an eighth were seen once. The sequenced material came from whole blood. All receptors come from an adult who was a healthcare worker with PCR-confirmed SARS-CoV-2 infection or an uninfected control (not recorded which).

The CDR3: CASSVRQVEFNEKLFF. CDR3 nucleotide sequence: TGTGCCAGCAGTGTACGCCAGGTGGAGTTTAATGAAAAACTGTTTTTT. The chain combines TRBV2 with TRBJ1-4; D gene unclear. Trimming shortened V by 4 bases and J by 4 bases, and 16 bases separated the two germline ends. Germline lookup yields CDR1 SNHLY and CDR2 FYNNEI. The CDR3 extends over 16 amino acids.

This clonotype was seen more than once but under ten times. The V call is TRBV28, the J call TRBJ2-7, with D hard to call. Trimming removed 5 bases at V and 2 bases at J, with 13 bases between. Germline lookup yields CDR1 MDHEN and CDR2 SYDVKM. The CDR3 consists of 14 residues. CDR3 loop: CASSTTVRTYEQYF. In nucleotides, the CDR3 is TGTGCCAGCAGTACGACGGTACGGACCTACGAGCAGTACTTC.

This clonotype was recorded many times. The V call is TRBV7-9, the J call TRBJ1-1; possible D gene TRBD1, 5 bases. Trimming left V 5 bases short and J 5 bases short, with 12 bases between. CDR1 SEHNR and CDR2 FQNEAQ come from the germline V gene (reference sequence). The CDR3 runs 13 residues. The CDR3 region is CASSREGRTEAFF. The CDR3 DNA follows: TGTGCCAGCAGCAGGGAGGGGCGGACTGAAGCTTTCTTT.

The sample holds many counts of this clonotype. The chain joins TRBV7-2 to TRBJ2-1; 10 bases agree with TRBD2. Per the germline V gene, CDR1 is SGHTA and CDR2 is FQGNSA. V shed 6 bases and J 6 bases; nucleotides not matched to a gene: 8. The CDR3 sequence is 15 residues long. Here the CDR3 reads CASSIPGLAINEQFF. The CDR3 DNA follows: TGTGCCAGCAGTATCCCGGGACTAGCGATCAATGAGCAGTTCTTC.

In this sample, this clonotype turned up a few times. This sequence joins TRBV24-1 and TRBJ2-3; 8 bases align to TRBD1. This CDR3 has 15 amino acids. CDR1 is KGHDR and CDR2 is SFDVKD in the germline V gene. After removal of 3 bases from V and 3 bases from J, the junction contained 4 bases not matched to a gene. CDR3 sequence: CATSDETGATDTQYF. The CDR3 nucleotides are TGTGCCACCAGTGATGAGACAGGGGCAACAGATACGCAGTATTTT.

In its sample, this clonotype was seen many times. The V gene is TRBV2, the J gene TRBJ2-2; D unclear. Trimming took off 4 bases at V and 8 bases at J, with 5 bases between the two ends. The CDR3 contains 11 residues. CDR1 is SNHLY, CDR2 FYNNEI, per germline. The CDR3 nucleotides read TGTGCCAGCAGTGCTCCGGGGGAGCTGTTTTTT. Translation gives CASSAPGELFF.

This clonotype was observed a handful of times. This chain connects TRBV6-2 or TRBV6-3 to TRBJ1-5; D is unresolved. CDR1 and CDR2 from the germline V gene are MNHEY and SVGEGT. With 2 bases removed from V and 0 bases from J, the gap between germline ends came to 5 bases. This CDR3 has 14 residues. The CDR3 DNA is TGTGCCAGCAGTTACGGGTCTAGCAATCAGCCCCAGCATTTT. This translates into CASSYGSSNQPQHF.

This clonotype occurred many times. V usage is TRBV6-6 and J usage is TRBJ1-2; D unclear. V lost 0 bases, J lost 6 bases, and 8 bases lay in between. The length of the CDR3 is 13 residues. Germline values: CDR1 MNHNY, CDR2 SVGAGI (reference sequence). The CDR3 region is CASSYSGFDGYTF. CDR3 nucleotides: TGTGCCAGCAGTTACTCAGGGTTTGATGGCTACACCTTC.

This clonotype turned up a few times. The V call is TRBV3-1, the J call TRBJ1-2, with D uncertain. The CDR3 sequence is 11 residues long. The ends were cut back, 3 bases at V and 6 bases at J, with 5 bases in the middle. The germline CDR1 and CDR2 sequences are LGHDT and YNNKEL (reference sequence). CDR3 sequence (DNA): TGTGCCAGCAGCCAGGGAAATGGCTACACCTTC. The encoded protein is CASSQGNGYTF.

In this sample, this clonotype turned up many times. The J gene is TRBJ2-6, the V gene TRBV11-2, with 7 nucleotides matching TRBD1. Trimming cost V 6 bases and J 0 bases; bases outside gene matches: 11. This CDR3 comprises 18 residues. Germline V CDR1 and CDR2: SGHAT, FQNNGV. Written as DNA, the CDR3 is TGTGCCAGCAGTTCGGACGGACAGGCGTTCTCTGGGGCCAACGTCCTGACTTTC. Protein sequence: CASSSDGQAFSGANVLTF. The whole variable domain, remainder taken from reference TRBV11-2 and TRBJ2-6, is EAGVAQSPRYKIIEKRQSVAFWCNPISGHATLYWYQQILGQGPKLLIQFQNNGVVDDSQLPKDRFSAERLKGVDSTLKIQPAKLEDSAVYLCASSSDGQAFSGANVLTFGAGSRLTVL.

This clonotype was counted at least ten times. This sequence joins TRBV7-2 and TRBJ1-5; D is unresolved. V was cut by 4 bases and J by 3 bases, with 7 bases left in between. Germline CDR1 is SGHTA and CDR2 is FQGNSA. The CDR3 length is 13 residues. As DNA, the CDR3 is TGTGCCAGCAGCTCAGAGAACAATCAGCCCCAGCATTTT. Amino acids: CASSSENNQPQHF.

This clonotype was recorded at least ten times. V is TRBV7-3 and J is TRBJ2-2; tentative D call: TRBD2 (6 bases). The V end was cut by 3 bases, the J end by 2 bases, with 10 bases between. Germline V gene sequence: CDR1 SGHTA, CDR2 FQGTGA. The CDR3 extends over 15 amino acids. CDR3: CASSLEGLNTGELFF. DNA of the CDR3: TGTGCCAGCAGCTTGGAGGGCCTTAACACCGGGGAGCTGTTTTTT.

The sample holds a few counts of this clonotype. V is TRBV11-1 and J is TRBJ2-1; 8 bases match TRBD2. Germline CDR1 is SGHAT and CDR2 is FQDESV (reference sequence). The CDR3 consists of 16 residues. V lost 1 base to trimming and J lost 3 bases; unmatched junction nucleotides: 5. The CDR3: CASSLEGLENYNEQFF. The CDR3 bases are TGTGCCAGCAGCTTAGAGGGACTAGAGAACTACAATGAGCAGTTCTTC.

The chain links TRBV6-2 or TRBV6-3 to TRBJ2-7, with TRBD2 matching over 14 bases. The germline V gene has CDR1 MNHEY and CDR2 SVGEGT. Trimming cost V 7 bases and J 0 bases; bases outside gene matches: 11. CDR3 size: 18 residues. The CDR3 nucleotides are TGTGCCAGCACCCCCGGACTAGCGGGGGGACGGTACTCCTACGAGCAGTACTTC. Amino acid sequence: CASTPGLAGGRYSYEQYF.

In this sample, this clonotype turned up many times. The genes are TRBV28 and TRBJ2-6; D is undetermined. The CDR3 consists of 15 residues. V was shortened by 1 base and J by 4 bases, with 8 bases between the two germline ends. Per the germline V gene, CDR1 is MDHEN and CDR2 is SYDVKM. For the CDR3, the DNA is TGTGCCAGCAGTTTATATCAATCGGGGGCCAACGTCCTGACTTTC. This gives the protein CASSLYQSGANVLTF.

This clonotype turned up a few times. The chain links TRBV27 to TRBJ2-7, with a possible D match to TRBD2 (5 bases). This CDR3 contains 15 residues. The V gene's germline CDR1 is MNHEY and CDR2 SMNVEV (reference sequence). V lost 8 bases to trimming and J lost 4 bases, with 21 bases between them. The CDR3 loop reads CASGQKAGWEYEQYF. The CDR3 DNA is TGTGCCAGCGGCCAAAAGGCCGGCTGGGAGTACGAGCAGTACTTC.

The chain joins TRBV5-1 to TRBJ1-4, with unresolved D. This CDR3 spans 15 amino acids. V gave up 2 bases and J gave up 0 bases, with 8 bases separating them. Per germline, CDR1 SGHRS and CDR2 YFSETQ. The DNA for the CDR3 is TGCGCCAGCAGCTTCGGACGGACAACTAATGAAAAACTGTTTTTT. It codes for CASSFGRTTNEKLFF.

This clonotype was seen only a few times. This chain links TRBV20-1 with TRBJ2-2; 11 bases are shared with TRBD2. Germline V gene data show CDR1 as DFQATT and CDR2 as SNEGSKA (reference sequence). This CDR3 is built from 14 residues. V trimming: 0 bases; J trimming: 12 bases; junction bases outside the gene matches: 6. The DNA for the CDR3 is TGCAGTGCTAGAGATGCTAGCGGGGGGTTGAAGCTGTTTTTT. Translated: CSARDASGGLKLFF.

V and J are TRBV28 and TRBJ1-1; no firm D call. Trimming took 3 bases from V and 0 from J, leaving 8 bases between them. The CDR3 length is 14 residues. CDR1 is MDHEN, CDR2 SYDVKM, per germline. This CDR3 is CASSLAAMNTEAFF. The CDR3 DNA follows: TGTGCCAGCAGTTTGGCAGCCATGAACACTGAAGCTTTCTTT.

This clonotype was observed many times. V and J are TRBV27 and TRBJ2-1; 10 nucleotides line up with TRBD2. Germline assignment: CDR1 MNHEY and CDR2 SMNVEV (reference sequence). With V trimmed by 5 bases and J by 5 bases, 6 bases remained unmatched. The length of the CDR3 is 15 residues. The CDR3 protein is CASSPIAGGNNEQFF. The CDR3 nucleotides are TGTGCCAGCAGTCCGATAGCGGGAGGAAACAATGAGCAGTTCTTC.